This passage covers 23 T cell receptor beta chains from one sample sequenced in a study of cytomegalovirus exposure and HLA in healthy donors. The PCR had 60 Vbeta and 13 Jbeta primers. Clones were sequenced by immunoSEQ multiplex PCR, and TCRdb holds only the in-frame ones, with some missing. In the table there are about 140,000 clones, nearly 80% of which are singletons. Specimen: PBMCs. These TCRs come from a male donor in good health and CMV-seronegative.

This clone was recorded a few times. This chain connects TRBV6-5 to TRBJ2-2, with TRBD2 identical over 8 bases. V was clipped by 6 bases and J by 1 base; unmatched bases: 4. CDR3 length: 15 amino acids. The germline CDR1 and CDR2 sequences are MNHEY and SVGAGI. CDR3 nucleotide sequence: TGTGCCAGCAGGTTCCTAGCGGGGAACACCGGGGAGCTGTTTTTT. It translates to CASRFLAGNTGELFF.

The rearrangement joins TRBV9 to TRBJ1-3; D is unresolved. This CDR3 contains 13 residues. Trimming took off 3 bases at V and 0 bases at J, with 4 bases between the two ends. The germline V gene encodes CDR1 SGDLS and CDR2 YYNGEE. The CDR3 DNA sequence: TGTGCCAGCAGCGCGGGCTCTGGAAACACCATATATTTT. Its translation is CASSAGSGNTIYF.

CDR3 DNA sequence: TGTGCCAGCAGCCTCCGACTAGCGGGGCGCACCGGGGAGCTGTTTTTT. Protein product: CASSLRLAGRTGELFF. The chain links TRBV5-4 to TRBJ2-2; 11 bases agree with TRBD2. Germline loops: CDR1 SGHNT, CDR2 YYREEE (reference sequence). This CDR3 has 16 residues. V shed 4 bases, J shed 4 bases, and the junction held 6 bases outside the gene matches.

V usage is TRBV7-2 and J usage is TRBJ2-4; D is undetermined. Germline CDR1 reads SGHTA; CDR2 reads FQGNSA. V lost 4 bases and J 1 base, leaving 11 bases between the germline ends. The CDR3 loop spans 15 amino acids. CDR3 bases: TGTGCCAGCAGCTCCCTGAGTGTTGCCAAAAACATTCAGTACTTC. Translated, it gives CASSSLSVAKNIQYF.

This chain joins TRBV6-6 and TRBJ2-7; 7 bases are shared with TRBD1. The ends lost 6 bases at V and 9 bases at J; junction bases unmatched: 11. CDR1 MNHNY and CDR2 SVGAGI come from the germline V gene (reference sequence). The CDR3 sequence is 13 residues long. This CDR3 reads CASRPGTASRQYF. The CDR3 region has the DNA TGTGCCAGCAGACCTGGGACAGCCTCTCGGCAGTACTTC.

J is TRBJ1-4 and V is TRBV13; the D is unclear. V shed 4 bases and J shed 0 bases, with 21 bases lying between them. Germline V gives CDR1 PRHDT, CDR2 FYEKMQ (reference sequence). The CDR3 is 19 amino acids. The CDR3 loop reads CASSYRPGGFRATNEKLFF. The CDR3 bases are TGTGCCAGCAGCTACCGCCCAGGCGGGTTTCGGGCAACTAATGAAAAACTGTTTTTT. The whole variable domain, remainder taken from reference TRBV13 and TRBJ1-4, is AAGVIQSPRHLIKEKRETATLKCYPIPRHDTVYWYQQGPGQDPQFLISFYEKMQSDKGSIPDRFSAQQFSDYHSELNMSSLELGDSALYFCASSYRPGGFRATNEKLFFGSGTQLSVL.

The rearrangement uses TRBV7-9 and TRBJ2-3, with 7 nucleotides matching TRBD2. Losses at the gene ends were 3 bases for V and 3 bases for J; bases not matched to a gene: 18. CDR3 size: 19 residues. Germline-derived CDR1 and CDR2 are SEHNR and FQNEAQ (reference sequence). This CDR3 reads CASSFKRGVVGVHTDTQYF. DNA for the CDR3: TGTGCCAGCAGCTTCAAGCGGGGTGTGGTGGGGGTACATACAGATACGCAGTATTTT.

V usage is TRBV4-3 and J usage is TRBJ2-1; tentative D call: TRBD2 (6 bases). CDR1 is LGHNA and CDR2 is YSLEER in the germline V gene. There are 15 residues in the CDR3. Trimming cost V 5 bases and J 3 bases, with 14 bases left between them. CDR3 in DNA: TGCGCCAGCAGCTCGCAGCCGGGGGTCTACAATGAGCAGTTCTTC. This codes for CASSSQPGVYNEQFF.

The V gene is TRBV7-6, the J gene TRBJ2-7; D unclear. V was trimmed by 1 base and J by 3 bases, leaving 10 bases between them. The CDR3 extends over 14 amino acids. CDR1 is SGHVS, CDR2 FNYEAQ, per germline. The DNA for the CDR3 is TGTGCCAGCAGCTTAGGCGTCGACATCTACGAGCAGTACTTC. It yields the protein CASSLGVDIYEQYF. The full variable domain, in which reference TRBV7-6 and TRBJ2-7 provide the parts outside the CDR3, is GAGVSQSPRYKVTKRGQDVALRCDPISGHVSLYWYRQALGQGPEFLTYFNYEAQQDKSGLPNDRFSAERPEGSISTLTIQRTEQRDSAMYRCASSLGVDIYEQYFGPGTRLTVT.

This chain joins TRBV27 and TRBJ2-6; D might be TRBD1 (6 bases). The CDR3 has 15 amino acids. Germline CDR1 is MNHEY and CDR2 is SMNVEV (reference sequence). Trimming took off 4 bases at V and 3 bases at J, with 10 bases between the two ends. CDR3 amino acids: CASSSQGDGANVLTF. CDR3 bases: TGTGCCAGCAGTTCACAGGGAGATGGGGCCAACGTCCTGACTTTC.

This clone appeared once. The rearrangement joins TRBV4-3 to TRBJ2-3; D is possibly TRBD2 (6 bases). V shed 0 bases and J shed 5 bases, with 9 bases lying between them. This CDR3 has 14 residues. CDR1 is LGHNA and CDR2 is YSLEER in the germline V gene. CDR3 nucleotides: TGCGCCAGCAGCCAAGAGTGGGAGGTAGATACGCAGTATTTT. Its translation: CASSQEWEVDTQYF.

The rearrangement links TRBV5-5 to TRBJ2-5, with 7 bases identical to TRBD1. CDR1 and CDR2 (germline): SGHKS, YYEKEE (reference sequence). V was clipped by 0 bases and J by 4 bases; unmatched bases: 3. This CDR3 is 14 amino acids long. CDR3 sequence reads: CASSLVGGGETQYF. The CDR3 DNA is TGTGCCAGCAGCTTGGTAGGGGGCGGAGAGACCCAGTACTTC.

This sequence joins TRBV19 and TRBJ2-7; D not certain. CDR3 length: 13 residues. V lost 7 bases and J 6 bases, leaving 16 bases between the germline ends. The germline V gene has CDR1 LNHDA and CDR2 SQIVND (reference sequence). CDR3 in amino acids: CASTLGGMAEQYF. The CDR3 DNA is TGTGCCAGTACCCTTGGTGGTATGGCCGAGCAGTACTTC. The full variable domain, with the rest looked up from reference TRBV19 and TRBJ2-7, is DGGITQSPKYLFRKEGQNVTLSCEQNLNHDAMYWYRQDPGQGLRLIYYSQIVNDFQKGDIAEGYSVSREKKESFPLTVTSAQKNPTAFYLCASTLGGMAEQYFGPGTRLTVT.

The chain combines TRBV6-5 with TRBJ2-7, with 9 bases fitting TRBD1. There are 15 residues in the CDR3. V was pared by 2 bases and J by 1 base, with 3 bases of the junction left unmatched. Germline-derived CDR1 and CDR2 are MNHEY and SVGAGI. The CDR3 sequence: CASSYKGTGSYEQYF. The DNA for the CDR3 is TGTGCCAGCAGTTACAAAGGGACAGGGTCCTACGAGCAGTACTTC.

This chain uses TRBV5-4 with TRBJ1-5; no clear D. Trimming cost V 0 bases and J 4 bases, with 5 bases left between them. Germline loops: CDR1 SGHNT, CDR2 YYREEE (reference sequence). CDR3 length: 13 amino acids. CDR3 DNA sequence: TGTGCCAGCAGCTTGGGGCCGAATCAGCCCCAGCATTTT. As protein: CASSLGPNQPQHF. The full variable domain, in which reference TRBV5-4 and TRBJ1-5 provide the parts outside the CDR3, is ETGVTQSPTHLIKTRGQQVTLRCSSQSGHNTVSWYQQALGQGPQFIFQYYREEENGRGNFPPRFSGLQFPNYSSELNVNALELDDSALYLCASSLGPNQPQHFGDGTRLSIL.

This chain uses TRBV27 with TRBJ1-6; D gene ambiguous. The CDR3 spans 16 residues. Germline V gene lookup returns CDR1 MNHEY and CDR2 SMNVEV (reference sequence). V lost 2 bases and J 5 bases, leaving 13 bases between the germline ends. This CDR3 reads CASSLNSPWDNSPLHF. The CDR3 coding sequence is TGTGCCAGCAGTTTAAACAGCCCCTGGGATAATTCACCCCTCCACTTT.

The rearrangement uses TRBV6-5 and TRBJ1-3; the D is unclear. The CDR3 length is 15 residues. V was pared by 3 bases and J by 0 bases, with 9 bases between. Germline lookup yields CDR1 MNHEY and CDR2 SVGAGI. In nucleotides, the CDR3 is TGTGCCAGCAGTTATAGCCAAAACTCTGGAAACACCATATATTTT. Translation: CASSYSQNSGNTIYF.

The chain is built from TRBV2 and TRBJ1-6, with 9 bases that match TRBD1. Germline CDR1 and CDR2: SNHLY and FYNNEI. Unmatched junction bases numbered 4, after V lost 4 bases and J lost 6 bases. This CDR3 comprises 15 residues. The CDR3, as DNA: TGTGCCAGCAGTGCCGGGACAGGGCGTAATTCACCCCTCCACTTT. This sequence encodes CASSAGTGRNSPLHF.

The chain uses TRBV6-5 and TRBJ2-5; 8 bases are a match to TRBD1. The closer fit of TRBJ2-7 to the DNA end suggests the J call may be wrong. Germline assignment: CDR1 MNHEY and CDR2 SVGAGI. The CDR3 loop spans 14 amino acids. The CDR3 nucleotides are TGTGCCAGCAGTGGACAGGGCCTCTCGGCCGAGCAGTACTTC. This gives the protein CASSGQGLSAEQYF.

The DNA of the CDR3 is TGTGCCAGCTCAGAAGGGGTGGCTGAGGCCAACGTCCTGACTTTC. It is translated as CASSEGVAEANVLTF. The gene calls are TRBV18 and TRBJ2-6; D possibly corresponds to TRBD1 (5 bases). V was trimmed by 5 bases and J by 6 bases, leaving 14 bases between them. Germline V CDR1 and CDR2: KGHSH, LQKENI. This CDR3 has 15 residues.

The CDR3 spells CASTYYDYEQYF. DNA of the CDR3: TGTGCCAGCACCTATTACGATTACGAGCAGTACTTC. The rearrangement joins TRBV7-2 to TRBJ2-7, with D unresolved. Trimming stripped 7 bases from V and 4 bases from J, with 11 bases between. In germline, CDR1 is SGHTA, CDR2 FQGNSA. The CDR3 extends over 12 amino acids.

The CDR3 loop reads CATRTVSYEQYF. As DNA, the CDR3 is TGTGCCACTCGTACGGTCTCCTACGAGCAGTACTTC. V gene TRBV6-5 combines with J gene TRBJ2-7; D is undetermined. Germline V CDR1 and CDR2: MNHEY, SVGAGI. The CDR3 runs 12 residues. V lost 10 bases to trimming and J lost 0 bases, with 10 bases between them.

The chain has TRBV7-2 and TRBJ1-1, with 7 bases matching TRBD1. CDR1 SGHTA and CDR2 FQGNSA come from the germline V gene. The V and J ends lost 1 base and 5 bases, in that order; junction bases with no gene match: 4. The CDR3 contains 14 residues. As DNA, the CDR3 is TGTGCCAGCAGCTTAGTAGACAGGGTTACTGAAGCTTTCTTT. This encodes CASSLVDRVTEAFF.